What follows are 10 T cell receptor beta chains derived from one specimen sequenced in a study of T cells in Graves' hyperthyroidism and ophthalmopathy (dated 2019 in TCRdb). The protocol used for the library was multiplex PCR. Instrument on record: Illumina HiSeq 2000. Amplification of TCR beta CDR3 regions was carried out from RNA transcripts. For the first round of RT-PCR on the TCR CDR3, the HTBI primer set was used together with the Qiagen OneStep RT-PCR kit. The public reads were run again by TCRdb, first through fastp at Q25 and then through MiXCR, and only productive beta chains were kept. Each entry is one CDR3 protein sequence, shown with its most common DNA and genes. The sample table lists under 350,000 distinct CDR3 sequences, roughly 14% of them with a count of one. The ten largest clones take up roughly 8.5% of the sample. Sample: blood. Receptors originate from a woman in her twenties or thirties with Graves' hyperthyroidism that later progressed to Graves' ophthalmopathy.

This clonotype has a count of ten or more. The chain uses TRBV5-8 and TRBJ1-1; tentatively, D is TRBD1 (5 bases). The V end lost 4 bases, the J end lost 0 bases, and 13 bases lay between the germline ends. Germline CDR1 SGHTS, CDR2 YDEGEE. The CDR3 is 15 residues long. The CDR3 region is CASSPEGQLNTEAFF. The CDR3 nucleotides are TGTGCCAGCAGCCCGGAGGGGCAATTGAACACTGAAGCTTTCTTT.

This clonotype appeared many times. J is TRBJ2-1 and V is TRBV7-2, with 11 bases matching TRBD2. The CDR3 is made up of 16 amino acids. From germline, CDR1 is SGHTA and CDR2 FQGNSA. After removal of 0 bases from V and 5 bases from J, the junction contained 3 bases not matched to a gene. CDR3 sequence reads: CASSLAGTSGNNEQFF. The CDR3 nucleotides are TGTGCCAGCAGCTTAGCTGGGACTAGCGGAAACAATGAGCAGTTCTTC.

This sequence joins TRBV6-1 and TRBJ2-7; TRBD2 agrees at 13 bases. V lost 10 bases to trimming and J lost 1 base; unmatched junction nucleotides: 7. The CDR3 loop spans 15 amino acids. The germline gives CDR1 MNHNS, CDR2 SASEGT. Written as DNA, the CDR3 is TGTGCCACTTTCGAGACTAGCGGGGGGTCCTACGAGCAGTACTTC. Translation gives CATFETSGGSYEQYF.

This clonotype was picked up many times. This sequence joins TRBV7-6 and TRBJ2-7, with a possible D match to TRBD2 (5 bases). With 1 base removed from V and 2 bases from J, the gap between germline ends came to 6 bases. CDR1 and CDR2 (germline): SGHVS, FNYEAQ. This CDR3 spans 13 amino acids. The CDR3 protein is CASSLVEAYEQYF. In DNA, the CDR3 is TGTGCCAGCAGCTTAGTGGAGGCCTACGAGCAGTACTTC.

To note about this clonotype: At one boundary the junction diverges from the germline segment, which might be a read error. J is TRBJ1-2 and V is TRBV6-1, with TRBD1 as a possible D gene (5 bases). CDR3 length equals 10 residues. Germline lookup yields CDR1 MNHNS and CDR2 SASEGT. The DNA of the CDR3 is TGTGCCAGCAGCGGGGGAGTTTACGCCTTC. Residues: CASSGGVYAF.

Ten or more counts support this clonotype. The chain carries TRBV11-2 and TRBJ2-3; 11 bases agree with TRBD2. With 3 bases clipped from V and 3 bases from J, the junction kept 8 bases outside the gene matches. The CDR3 totals 17 residues. Per germline, CDR1 SGHAT and CDR2 FQNNGV. The CDR3 here is CASSLGVTSGSTDTQYF. Written as DNA, the CDR3 is TGTGCCAGCAGCTTGGGGGTCACTAGCGGGAGTACAGATACGCAGTATTTT.

V and J are TRBV25-1 and TRBJ2-7, with a weak D call TRBD1 (6 bases). V lost 0 bases, J lost 5 bases, and 14 bases lay in between. CDR1 is MGHDK, CDR2 SYGVNS, per germline. The CDR3 covers 15 residues. Written as DNA, the CDR3 is TGTGCCAGCAGTGAATATGGGGGCCTAACCCACGAGCAGTACTTC. Translated, it gives CASSEYGGLTHEQYF.

In its sample, this clonotype was seen many times. V is TRBV12-3 or TRBV12-4 and J is TRBJ1-5; 7 bases are shared with TRBD1. V shed 6 bases and J 2 bases; nucleotides not matched to a gene: 7. This CDR3 region has 15 residues. This CDR3 reads CASSLTGSGNQPQHF. The CDR3 bases are TGTGCCAGCAGCCTGACAGGGTCGGGCAATCAGCCCCAGCATTTT.

This clonotype has at least ten counts. CDR3 DNA: TGCAGCGTTGCGGAGACTGCAACTAATGAAAAACTGTTTTTT. The encoded protein is CSVAETATNEKLFF. The rearrangement links TRBV29-1 to TRBJ1-4, with D unclear. V lost 4 bases to trimming and J lost 0 bases, with 9 bases between them. CDR3 length equals 14 residues. Per germline, CDR1 SQVTM and CDR2 ANQGSEA.

This clonotype was seen a few times. V is TRBV19 and J is TRBJ2-3, with a weak D call TRBD2 (5 bases). The CDR3 consists of 14 residues. CDR1 LNHDA and CDR2 SQIVND come from the germline V gene (reference sequence). Trimming removed 7 bases at V and 2 bases at J, with 13 bases between. The CDR3 sequence: CASNSGRVTDTQYF. CDR3 nucleotide sequence: TGTGCCAGTAACTCGGGAAGAGTCACAGATACGCAGTATTTT. Using reference TRBV19 and TRBJ2-3 for the parts outside the CDR3, the full variable domain is DGGITQSPKYLFRKEGQNVTLSCEQNLNHDAMYWYRQDPGQGLRLIYYSQIVNDFQKGDIAEGYSVSREKKESFPLTVTSAQKNPTAFYLCASNSGRVTDTQYFGPGTRLTVL.